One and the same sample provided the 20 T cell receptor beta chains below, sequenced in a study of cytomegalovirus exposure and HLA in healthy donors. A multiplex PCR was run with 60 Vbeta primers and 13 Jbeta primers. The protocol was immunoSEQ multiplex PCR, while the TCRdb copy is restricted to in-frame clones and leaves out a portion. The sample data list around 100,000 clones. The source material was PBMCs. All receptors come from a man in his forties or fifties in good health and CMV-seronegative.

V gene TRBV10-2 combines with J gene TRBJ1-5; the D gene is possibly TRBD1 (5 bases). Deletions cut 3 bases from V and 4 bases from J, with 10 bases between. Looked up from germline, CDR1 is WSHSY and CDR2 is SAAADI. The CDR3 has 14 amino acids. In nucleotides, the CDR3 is TGCGCCAGCAGTGAAGTACAGGTTAATCAGCCCCAGCATTTT. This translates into CASSEVQVNQPQHF.

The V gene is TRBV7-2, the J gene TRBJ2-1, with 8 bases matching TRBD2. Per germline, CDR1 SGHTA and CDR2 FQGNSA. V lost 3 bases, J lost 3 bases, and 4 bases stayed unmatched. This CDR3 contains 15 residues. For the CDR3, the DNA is TGTGCCAGCAGCTTGCGACGGGGGGGCTACAATGAGCAGTTCTTC. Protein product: CASSLRRGGYNEQFF.

Here the CDR3 DNA reads TGTGCCAGCAGCTTGGCCACTAGCGGGGATGAGCAGTTCTTC. It encodes CASSLATSGDEQFF. V usage is TRBV5-6 and J usage is TRBJ2-1, with 10 bases aligning to TRBD2. The CDR3 runs to 14 residues. V trimming: 0 bases; J trimming: 8 bases; junction bases outside the gene matches: 2. CDR1 and CDR2 (germline): SGHDT, YYEEEE.

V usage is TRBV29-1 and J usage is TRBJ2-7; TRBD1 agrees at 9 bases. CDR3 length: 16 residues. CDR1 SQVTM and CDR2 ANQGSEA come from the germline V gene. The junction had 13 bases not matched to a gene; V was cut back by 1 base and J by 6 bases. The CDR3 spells CSVEVVGTGFLTEQYF. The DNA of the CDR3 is TGCAGCGTTGAAGTTGTCGGGACAGGGTTTTTGACCGAGCAGTACTTC.

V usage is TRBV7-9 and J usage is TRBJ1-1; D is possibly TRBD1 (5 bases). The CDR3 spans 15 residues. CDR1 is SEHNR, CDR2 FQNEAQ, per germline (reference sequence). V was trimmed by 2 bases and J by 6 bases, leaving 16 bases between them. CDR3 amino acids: CASSLPFQGKSEAFF. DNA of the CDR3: TGTGCCAGCAGCTTACCGTTTCAGGGCAAGTCTGAAGCTTTCTTT.

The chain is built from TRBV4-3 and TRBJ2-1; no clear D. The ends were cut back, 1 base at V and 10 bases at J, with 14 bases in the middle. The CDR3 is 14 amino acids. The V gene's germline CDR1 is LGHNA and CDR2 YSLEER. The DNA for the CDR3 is TGCGCCAGCAGCCAAGCGGAGTTGTCCCGCGAGCAGTTCTTC. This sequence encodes CASSQAELSREQFF.

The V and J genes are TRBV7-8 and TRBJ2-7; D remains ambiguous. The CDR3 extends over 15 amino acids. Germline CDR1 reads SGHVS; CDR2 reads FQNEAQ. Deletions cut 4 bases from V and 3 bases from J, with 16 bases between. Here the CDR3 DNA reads TGTGCCAGCAGCTCCTATTGGTCTGATAACTACGAGCAGTACTTC. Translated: CASSSYWSDNYEQYF. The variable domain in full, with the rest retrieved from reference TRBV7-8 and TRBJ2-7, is GAGVSQSPRYKVAKRGQDVALRCDPISGHVSLFWYQQALGQGPEFLTYFQNEAQLDKSGLPSDRFFAERPEGSVSTLKIQRTQQEDSAVYLCASSSYWSDNYEQYFGPGTRLTVT.

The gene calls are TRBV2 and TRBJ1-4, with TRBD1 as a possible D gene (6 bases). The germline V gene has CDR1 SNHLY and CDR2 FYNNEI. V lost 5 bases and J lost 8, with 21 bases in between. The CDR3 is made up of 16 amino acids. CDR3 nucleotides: TGTGCCAGCAGTCCCTTACAGGGTAAAGGCGGAGAAAAACTGTTTTTT. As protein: CASSPLQGKGGEKLFF.

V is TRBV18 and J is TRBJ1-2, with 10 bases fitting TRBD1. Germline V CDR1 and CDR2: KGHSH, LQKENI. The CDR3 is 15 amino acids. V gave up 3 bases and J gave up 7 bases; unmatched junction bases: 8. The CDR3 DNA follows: TGTGCCAGCTCACCTCAGACAGGGGGCACGAGTGGCTACACCTTC. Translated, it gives CASSPQTGGTSGYTF.

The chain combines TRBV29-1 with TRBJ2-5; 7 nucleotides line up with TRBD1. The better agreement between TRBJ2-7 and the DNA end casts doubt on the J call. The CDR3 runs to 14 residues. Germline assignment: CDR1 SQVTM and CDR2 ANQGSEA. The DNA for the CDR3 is TGCAGCGTTGTGTTTGGGACAGAAATGTACGAGCAGTACTTC. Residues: CSVVFGTEMYEQYF.

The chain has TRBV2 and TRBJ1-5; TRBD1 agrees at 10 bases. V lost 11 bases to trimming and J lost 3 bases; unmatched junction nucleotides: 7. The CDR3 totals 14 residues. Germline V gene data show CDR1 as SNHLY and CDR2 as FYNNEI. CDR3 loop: CASQGTGVNQPQHF. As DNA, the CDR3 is TGTGCCTCGCAGGGGACAGGGGTCAATCAGCCCCAGCATTTT.

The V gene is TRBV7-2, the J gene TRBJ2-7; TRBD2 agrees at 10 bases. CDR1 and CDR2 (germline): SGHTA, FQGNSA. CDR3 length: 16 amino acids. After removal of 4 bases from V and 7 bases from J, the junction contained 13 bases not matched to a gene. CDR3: CASSSSLLAGAGEQYF. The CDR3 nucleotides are TGTGCCAGCAGCTCCTCCTTGCTAGCGGGAGCTGGGGAGCAGTACTTC.

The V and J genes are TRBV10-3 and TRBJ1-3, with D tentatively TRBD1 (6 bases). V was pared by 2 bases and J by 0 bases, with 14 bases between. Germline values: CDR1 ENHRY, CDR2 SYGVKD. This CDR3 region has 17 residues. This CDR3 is CAISEGGRLTSGNTIYF. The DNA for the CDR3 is TGTGCCATCAGTGAGGGGGGCAGGCTAACCTCTGGAAACACCATATATTTT.

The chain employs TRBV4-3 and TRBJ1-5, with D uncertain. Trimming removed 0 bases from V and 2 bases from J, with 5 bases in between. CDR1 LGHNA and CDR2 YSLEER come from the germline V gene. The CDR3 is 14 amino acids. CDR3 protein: CASSQEIGNQPQHF. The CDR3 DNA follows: TGCGCCAGCAGCCAAGAAATCGGCAATCAGCCCCAGCATTTT.

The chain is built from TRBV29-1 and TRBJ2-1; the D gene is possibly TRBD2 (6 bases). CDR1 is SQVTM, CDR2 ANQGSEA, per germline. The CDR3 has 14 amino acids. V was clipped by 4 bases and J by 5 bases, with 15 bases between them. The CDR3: CSVVPASADNEQFF. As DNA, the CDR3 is TGCAGCGTTGTTCCGGCTAGCGCCGACAATGAGCAGTTCTTC.

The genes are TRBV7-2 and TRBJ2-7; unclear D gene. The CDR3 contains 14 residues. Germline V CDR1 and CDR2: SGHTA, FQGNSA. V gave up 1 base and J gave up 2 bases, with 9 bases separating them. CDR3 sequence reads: CASSLEAGTYEQYF. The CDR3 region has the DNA TGTGCCAGCAGCTTAGAGGCAGGAACCTACGAGCAGTACTTC.

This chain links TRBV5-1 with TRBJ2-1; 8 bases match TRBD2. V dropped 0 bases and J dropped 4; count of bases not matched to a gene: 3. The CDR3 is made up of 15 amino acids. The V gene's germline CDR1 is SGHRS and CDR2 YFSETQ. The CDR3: CASSLELAGYNEQFF. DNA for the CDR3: TGCGCCAGCAGCTTGGAGTTAGCGGGATACAATGAGCAGTTCTTC.

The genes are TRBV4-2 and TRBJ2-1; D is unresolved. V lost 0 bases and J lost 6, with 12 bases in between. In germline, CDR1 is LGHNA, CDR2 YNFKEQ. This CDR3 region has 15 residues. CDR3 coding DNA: TGTGCCAGCAGCCAAGATGAAAGAACATCCAATGAGCAGTTCTTC. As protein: CASSQDERTSNEQFF.

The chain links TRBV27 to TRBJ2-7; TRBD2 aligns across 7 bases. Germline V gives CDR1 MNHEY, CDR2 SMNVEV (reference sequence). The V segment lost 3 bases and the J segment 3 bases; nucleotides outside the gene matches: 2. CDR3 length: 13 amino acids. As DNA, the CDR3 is TGTGCCAGCAGTTTGGCGGGGGACTACGAGCAGTACTTC. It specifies CASSLAGDYEQYF.

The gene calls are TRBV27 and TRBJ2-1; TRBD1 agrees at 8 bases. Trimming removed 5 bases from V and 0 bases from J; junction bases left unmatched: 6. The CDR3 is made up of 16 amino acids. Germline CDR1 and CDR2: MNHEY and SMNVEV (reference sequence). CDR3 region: CASSLRQGSSYNEQFF. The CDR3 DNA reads TGTGCCAGCAGTCTCCGACAGGGGAGCTCCTACAATGAGCAGTTCTTC.